This entry lists 29 T cell receptor beta chains sequenced from one sample in a study of blood T cells in healthy people across ages. The second PCR ran about 6 to 12 cycles with a sample-barcoded 5' primer and J-beta primers. Each CDR3 protein gets one entry after TCRdb re-called the 5' RACE reads with MiXCR. The sample includes hundreds of thousands of distinct CDR3 sequences, 58% seen only once; the top ten take 20% to 25%. The source material was blood. The source of these receptors is a man aged 25-45 years in good health.

This clonotype appeared a few times. The rearrangement links TRBV4-3 to TRBJ2-5, with unresolved D. This CDR3 spans 14 amino acids. The V gene lost 0 bases and the J gene lost 11 bases, with 16 bases spanning the gap. From germline, CDR1 is LGHNA and CDR2 YSLEER. The CDR3, as DNA: TGCGCCAGCAGCCAAGATCTCGGGTACAATGAGCAGTACTTC. Protein product: CASSQDLGYNEQYF.

The chain employs TRBV7-3 and TRBJ1-1; TRBD1 is a possible D gene (5 bases). The length of the CDR3 is 18 residues. V dropped 5 bases and J dropped 0 bases, with 22 bases sitting between them. The germline gives CDR1 SGHTA, CDR2 FQGTGA. The CDR3 DNA reads TGTGCCAGCAGCCCCAAGGGGACCGGTCCACTAATGAACACTGAAGCTTTCTTT. Residues: CASSPKGTGPLMNTEAFF.

This chain joins TRBV4-1 and TRBJ2-3; 8 bases are shared with TRBD2. CDR3 length equals 18 residues. Germline V gene lookup returns CDR1 MGHRA and CDR2 YSYEKL. V dropped 3 bases and J dropped 2; count of bases not matched to a gene: 13. The CDR3 here is CASSQSPLAGSNTDTQYF. The CDR3, as DNA: TGCGCCAGCAGCCAGTCCCCCTTAGCGGGGAGTAACACAGATACGCAGTATTTT.

In nucleotides, the CDR3 is TGCAGCGTTGAGGGACAGGGCCTCGAGGGCTACACCTTC. Its translation is CSVEGQGLEGYTF. The V call is TRBV29-1, the J call TRBJ1-2; TRBD1 matches at 9 bases. The length of the CDR3 is 13 residues. Trimming cost V 3 bases and J 8 bases; bases outside gene matches: 7. CDR1 and CDR2 (germline): SQVTM, ANQGSEA.

This chain joins TRBV4-2 and TRBJ2-7, with D possibly being TRBD1 (6 bases). CDR1 is LGHNA and CDR2 is YNFKEQ in the germline V gene. The V and J ends lost 6 bases and 5 bases respectively, with 17 bases between them. This CDR3 has 14 amino acids. This chain's CDR3 is CASRYQTGDHEQYF. The CDR3 DNA follows: TGTGCCAGCAGATATCAGACAGGAGATCACGAGCAGTACTTC.

J is TRBJ1-2 and V is TRBV13; unclear D gene. From germline, CDR1 is PRHDT and CDR2 FYEKMQ (reference sequence). With 0 bases removed from V and 4 bases from J, the gap between germline ends came to 12 bases. The CDR3 has 15 residues. This chain's CDR3 is CASSLGRRGIYGYTF. The CDR3 region has the DNA TGTGCCAGCAGCTTAGGTCGACGAGGAATCTATGGCTACACCTTC. The full variable domain, with the rest looked up from reference TRBV13 and TRBJ1-2, is AAGVIQSPRHLIKEKRETATLKCYPIPRHDTVYWYQQGPGQDPQFLISFYEKMQSDKGSIPDRFSAQQFSDYHSELNMSSLELGDSALYFCASSLGRRGIYGYTFGSGTRLTVV.

The CDR3 reads CAREGLAGVEQFF. The CDR3 bases are TGTGCCCGCGAGGGACTAGCGGGAGTCGAGCAGTTCTTC. The chain has TRBV2 and TRBJ2-1, with TRBD2 matching over 14 bases. The length of the CDR3 is 13 residues. V shed 11 bases, J shed 10 bases, and the junction held 7 bases outside the gene matches. Germline CDR1 is SNHLY and CDR2 is FYNNEI.

There are many counts of this clonotype. The chain has TRBV2 and TRBJ1-2; D perhaps matches TRBD1 (6 bases). The CDR3 is made up of 13 amino acids. Germline V gives CDR1 SNHLY, CDR2 FYNNEI. The V and J ends lost 6 bases and 4 bases respectively, with 12 bases between them. The CDR3 sequence: CASRGGGSYGYTF. The CDR3 bases are TGTGCCAGCAGAGGAGGGGGGAGCTATGGCTACACCTTC. The variable domain in full, with the rest retrieved from reference TRBV2 and TRBJ1-2, is EPEVTQTPSHQVTQMGQEVILRCVPISNHLYFYWYRQILGQKVEFLVSFYNNEISEKSEIFDDQFSVERPDGSNFTLKIRSTKLEDSAMYFCASRGGGSYGYTFGSGTRLTVV.

The gene calls are TRBV2 and TRBJ2-7; D might be TRBD1 or TRBD2, each matching 6 bases. V was pared by 7 bases and J by 2 bases, with 12 bases between. From germline, CDR1 is SNHLY and CDR2 FYNNEI. The CDR3 totals 13 residues. For the CDR3, the DNA is TGTGCCAGCAAGGAGGGGGGACCCTACGAGCAGTACTTC. Its protein is CASKEGGPYEQYF.

The J gene is TRBJ2-3, the V gene TRBV3-1, with TRBD2 as a possible D gene (7 bases). This CDR3 is built from 17 residues. Trimming cost V 4 bases and J 5 bases, with 22 bases left between them. Germline V CDR1 and CDR2: LGHDT, YNNKEL (reference sequence). In DNA, the CDR3 is TGTGCCAGCAGCCCTTGGGGGGGGCGAGGTGGTCGAGATACGCAGTATTTT. This sequence encodes CASSPWGGRGGRDTQYF.

This clonotype was observed a handful of times. The junction does not match germline at one end; this may be a read error. This sequence joins TRBV6-2 or TRBV6-3 and TRBJ1-1; D gene ambiguous. CDR3 length: 15 amino acids. CDR1 is MNHEY and CDR2 is SVGEGT in the germline V gene. DNA of the CDR3: TGTGCCAGTAGTTACGGTCGAGCTGGGAACACTGAAGCTTTCTTT. Its translation: CASSYGRAGNTEAFF.

The V and J genes are TRBV29-1 and TRBJ2-5; D unclear. V lost 8 bases and J lost 4, with 11 bases in between. The V gene's germline CDR1 is SQVTM and CDR2 ANQGSEA. This CDR3 is 11 amino acids long. Here the CDR3 reads CSPTVGETQYF. CDR3 DNA sequence: TGCAGCCCTACTGTTGGAGAGACCCAGTACTTC.

The J gene is TRBJ2-1, the V gene TRBV2; D might be TRBD1 or TRBD2, each matching 5 bases. Germline assignment: CDR1 SNHLY and CDR2 FYNNEI. Trimming left V 7 bases short and J 0 bases short, with 13 bases between. The CDR3 is 15 amino acids. The chain's CDR3 is CASTPKGSSYNEQFF. The CDR3 DNA reads as TGTGCCAGCACTCCCAAGGGGAGCTCCTACAATGAGCAGTTCTTC.

This clonotype was found a few times. This chain joins TRBV7-2 and TRBJ2-1; D call uncertain. Trimming removed 5 bases from V and 7 bases from J, with 12 bases in between. Germline V gene sequence: CDR1 SGHTA, CDR2 FQGNSA. The CDR3 is 13 amino acids. CDR3 bases: TGTGCCAGCAGCGTAAGCCTAACGAATGAGCAGTTCTTC. Its protein product is CASSVSLTNEQFF.

This chain links TRBV20-1 with TRBJ2-1; TRBD2 matches 7 bases. CDR3 size: 14 residues. The germline V gene encodes CDR1 DFQATT and CDR2 SNEGSKA (reference sequence). The J segment lost 0 bases and the V segment lost 6 bases, leaving 5 bases of the junction unmatched. The CDR3 nucleotides are TGCAGTGCCCGGGGACTACACTCCTACAATGAGCAGTTCTTC. Its protein is CSARGLHSYNEQFF.

This clonotype has a handful of counts. The chain carries TRBV4-2 and TRBJ1-2; 8 bases are shared with TRBD1. The germline gives CDR1 LGHNA, CDR2 YNFKEQ. With V trimmed by 8 bases and J by 4 bases, 3 bases remained unmatched. This CDR3 spans 12 amino acids. The CDR3 here is CASQDRAYGYTF. CDR3 bases: TGTGCCAGCCAGGACAGGGCCTATGGCTACACCTTC.

The chain has TRBV5-1 and TRBJ2-7; possible D gene TRBD2, 5 bases. Deletions cut 5 bases from V and 7 bases from J, with 22 bases between. The CDR3 consists of 15 residues. In germline, CDR1 is SGHRS, CDR2 YFSETQ. The CDR3 DNA sequence: TGCGCCAGCAGTCATAACGGGAACCCTCCATTGGAGCAGTACTTC. Protein: CASSHNGNPPLEQYF. Looking up the rest from reference TRBV5-1 and TRBJ2-7 gives the full variable domain: KAGVTQTPRYLIKTRGQQVTLSCSPISGHRSVSWYQQTPGQGLQFLFEYFSETQRNKGNFPGRFSGRQFSNSRSEMNVSTLELGDSALYLCASSHNGNPPLEQYFGPGTRLTVT.

The chain links TRBV29-1 to TRBJ1-2, with a tentative D call TRBD1 (6 bases). Germline-derived CDR1 and CDR2 are SQVTM and ANQGSEA. The V gene lost 4 bases and the J gene lost 2 bases, with 23 bases spanning the gap. This CDR3 has 17 amino acids. The CDR3 loop is CSVVPSARGQANYGYTF. The DNA for the CDR3 is TGCAGCGTTGTCCCCTCAGCTCGGGGACAAGCCAACTATGGCTACACCTTC.

The genes are TRBV9 and TRBJ2-7; D possibly corresponds to TRBD1 (8 bases). Germline CDR1 SGDLS, CDR2 YYNGEE. V was clipped by 4 bases and J by 6 bases, with 14 bases between them. This CDR3 has 13 amino acids. CDR3 bases: TGTGCCAGCAGCAACAGGGGGGGTGGCGAGCAGTACTTC. Residues: CASSNRGGGEQYF.

Only one count was recorded for this clonotype. The chain carries TRBV16 and TRBJ2-4; weak D call: TRBD1 (5 bases). The J call may be wrong; the DNA end is better matched by TRBJ2-7. This CDR3 has 15 amino acids. Germline CDR1 KGHSY, CDR2 FQNENV. The CDR3 region has the DNA TGTGCCAGCAGCCAATCGGCAGGGATTAGCTACGAGCAGTACTTC. Its translation is CASSQSAGISYEQYF.

CDR3 DNA: TGTGCCAGCAGCTCCCCAGATTCCTATATGGTGGGCTACACCTTC. Its protein is CASSSPDSYMVGYTF. J is TRBJ1-2 and V is TRBV7-2; D is unresolved. The germline V gene has CDR1 SGHTA and CDR2 FQGNSA. The CDR3 length is 15 residues. The ends were cut back, 4 bases at V and 8 bases at J, with 20 bases in the middle.

There are a few counts of this clonotype. This chain joins TRBV9 and TRBJ2-1; 10 bases align to TRBD2. Germline V gene lookup returns CDR1 SGDLS and CDR2 YYNGEE. V lost 5 bases, J lost 5 bases, and 4 bases stayed unmatched. This CDR3 comprises 14 residues. In DNA form, the CDR3 reads TGTGCCAGCAGACCCAGCGGGAGGGACAATGAGCAGTTCTTC. Protein sequence: CASRPSGRDNEQFF.

This clonotype has just a few counts. This chain links TRBV10-3 with TRBJ2-1; D perhaps matches TRBD2 (6 bases). Trimming took off 2 bases at V and 9 bases at J, with 14 bases between the two ends. Germline assignment: CDR1 ENHRY and CDR2 SYGVKD. The length of the CDR3 is 14 residues. CDR3 bases: TGTGCCATCAGTGAGGACGCGGGGTGGCGTGAGCAGTTCTTC. Translated, it gives CAISEDAGWREQFF.

This clonotype was seen more than once but under ten times. The chain is built from TRBV12-3 or TRBV12-4 and TRBJ2-5; 7 positions match TRBD2. The CDR3 covers 16 residues. V lost 3 bases and J lost 1; bases outside the gene matches: 8. The CDR3 loop reads CASSLGTTSAQETQYF. The CDR3 DNA sequence: TGTGCCAGCAGTTTGGGGACCACTAGCGCCCAAGAGACCCAGTACTTC.

This chain uses TRBV27 with TRBJ1-2, with D perhaps matching TRBD1 (5 bases). Trimming left V 8 bases short and J 7 bases short, with 14 bases between. The CDR3 extends over 12 amino acids. Germline values: CDR1 MNHEY, CDR2 SMNVEV (reference sequence). CDR3 sequence: CASRMGGSGYTF. The CDR3 nucleotides are TGTGCCAGCCGAATGGGGGGTAGTGGCTACACCTTC.

The V and J genes are TRBV7-8 and TRBJ2-4, with D perhaps TRBD1 or TRBD2 (5 bases each). The V gene's germline CDR1 is SGHVS and CDR2 FQNEAQ. Trimming shortened V by 4 bases and J by 13 bases, and 20 bases separated the two germline ends. This CDR3 has 14 residues. The CDR3 loop is CASSSGTPTTVQYF. The CDR3 DNA reads TGTGCCAGCAGCTCGGGGACCCCGACTACTGTGCAGTACTTC.

The chain links TRBV9 to TRBJ2-5, with 8 bases that match TRBD2. The better agreement between TRBJ2-7 and the DNA end casts doubt on the J call. The CDR3 contains 14 residues. Germline CDR1 reads SGDLS; CDR2 reads YYNGEE. The DNA for the CDR3 is TGTGCCAGCAGCGTAAGCGGGAGTGACTACGAGCAGTACTTC. Protein sequence: CASSVSGSDYEQYF.

The chain has TRBV29-1 and TRBJ2-5, with D possibly TRBD1 on 5 matching bases. The CDR3 loop spans 13 amino acids. V gave up 6 bases and J gave up 5 bases, with 16 bases separating them. Germline lookup yields CDR1 SQVTM and CDR2 ANQGSEA. The CDR3 DNA sequence: TGCAGCGTCGTACCAGGGAAGGGCGAGACCCAGTACTTC. Its protein product is CSVVPGKGETQYF.

V is TRBV20-1 and J is TRBJ2-7; unclear D gene. Trimming took off 0 bases at V and 6 bases at J, with 12 bases between the two ends. The CDR3 extends over 13 amino acids. Germline V gene data show CDR1 as DFQATT and CDR2 as SNEGSKA (reference sequence). The CDR3 loop reads CSAREGPGSEQYF. As DNA, the CDR3 is TGCAGTGCTAGAGAAGGCCCAGGAAGCGAGCAGTACTTC.